These 7 T cell receptor beta chains share one sample of origin, sequenced in a study of blood T cell repertoires in COVID-19. Sequenced by immunoSEQ multiplex PCR; TCRdb stores in-frame clones only, minus some. The sample includes roughly 46,000 clones, approximately 86% of them seen just once. Sequences were obtained from PBMCs or T cells enriched from blood (not recorded which). These receptors came from a woman aged 50 to 60 who had recovered from COVID-19.

The chain employs TRBV9 and TRBJ2-1, with 9 bases identical to TRBD2. The J segment lost 7 bases and the V segment lost 0 bases, leaving 2 bases of the junction unmatched. The CDR3 contains 14 residues. Germline loops: CDR1 SGDLS, CDR2 YYNGEE. CDR3 loop: CASSVATSGNEQFF. In nucleotides, the CDR3 is TGTGCCAGCAGCGTAGCTACTAGCGGGAATGAGCAGTTCTTC. Complete variable domain (other parts from reference TRBV9 and TRBJ2-1): DSGVTQTPKHLITATGQRVTLRCSPRSGDLSVYWYQQSLDQGLQFLIQYYNGEERAKGNILERFSAQQFPDLHSELNLSSLELGDSALYFCASSVATSGNEQFFGPGTRLTVL.

The J gene is TRBJ2-7, the V gene TRBV20-1; D remains unclear. V lost 3 bases and J lost 5, with 20 bases in between. The CDR3 totals 15 residues. Germline lookup yields CDR1 DFQATT and CDR2 SNEGSKA (reference sequence). CDR3 sequence (DNA): TGCAGTGCTAGTGACCCAAGGCAGGCGTACAACGAGCAGTACTTC. Its translation is CSASDPRQAYNEQYF.

This clone was seen just once. The V and J genes are TRBV19 and TRBJ1-4, with 10 bases identical to TRBD1. Germline V CDR1 and CDR2: LNHDA, SQIVND (reference sequence). V lost 5 bases and J lost 7; bases outside the gene matches: 10. CDR3 size: 16 residues. CDR3 sequence (DNA): TGTGCCAGTAGTCTCAACCTCGGGACAGGGGCTGAAAAACTGTTTTTT. Residues: CASSLNLGTGAEKLFF.

This chain links TRBV11-2 with TRBJ2-3; the D is unclear. Germline CDR1 is SGHAT and CDR2 is FQNNGV. The CDR3 length is 12 residues. V gave up 0 bases and J gave up 9 bases, with 7 bases separating them. Here the CDR3 DNA reads TGTGCCAGCAGCTTAGACCTCGGGACGCAGTATTTT. Amino acids: CASSLDLGTQYF. Full variable domain (rest looked up from reference TRBV11-2 and TRBJ2-3): EAGVAQSPRYKIIEKRQSVAFWCNPISGHATLYWYQQILGQGPKLLIQFQNNGVVDDSQLPKDRFSAERLKGVDSTLKIQPAKLEDSAVYLCASSLDLGTQYFGPGTRLTVL.

The V call is TRBV27, the J call TRBJ1-4, with 7 nucleotides matching TRBD1. V lost 4 bases and J lost 5; bases outside the gene matches: 7. Germline CDR1 is MNHEY and CDR2 is SMNVEV (reference sequence). This CDR3 spans 15 amino acids. The CDR3 is CASSSYRGGNEKLFF. CDR3 coding DNA: TGTGCCAGCAGTTCGTACAGGGGAGGAAATGAAAAACTGTTTTTT.

The J gene is TRBJ2-5, the V gene TRBV5-1; tentative D call: TRBD2 (6 bases). Looked up from germline, CDR1 is SGHRS and CDR2 is YFSETQ. With 0 bases removed from V and 4 bases from J, the gap between germline ends came to 13 bases. There are 15 residues in the CDR3. DNA for the CDR3: TGCGCCAGCAGCTTGGCTACGGGAGTGGGAGAGACCCAGTACTTC. It codes for CASSLATGVGETQYF.

The chain links TRBV27 to TRBJ1-2, with D maybe TRBD1 (5 bases). V shed 4 bases and J shed 2 bases, with 17 bases lying between them. This CDR3 is 16 amino acids long. The germline CDR1 and CDR2 sequences are MNHEY and SMNVEV (reference sequence). In nucleotides, the CDR3 is TGTGCCAGCAGTTCCTTCCCTCCAGGGTTGAACTATGGCTACACCTTC. Its translation is CASSSFPPGLNYGYTF.